The 25 T cell receptor beta chains in this list originate from one sample, sequenced in a study of OX40 agonist ivuxolimab in advanced cancers. The data were produced by immunoSEQ multiplex PCR, yet TCRdb's version contains in-frame clones alone and is incomplete. The sample lists 55,000 to 70,000 clones; about 86% were seen once. The specimen was CD4+ or CD8+ T cells sorted from blood, collected in a trial of the OX40 agonist ivuxolimab. The source is an adult with an advanced solid tumor such as melanoma, head and neck, liver or kidney cancer.

The chain couples TRBV11-2 to TRBJ2-2; 12 nucleotides line up with TRBD1. The ends lost 5 bases at V and 4 bases at J; junction bases unmatched: 8. Per germline, CDR1 SGHAT and CDR2 FQNNGV. The CDR3 runs to 17 residues. The CDR3 here is CASSRPGQGAGTGELFF. CDR3 nucleotide sequence: TGTGCCAGCAGCCGCCCGGGACAGGGGGCCGGCACCGGGGAGCTGTTTTTT. Combining the CDR3 with reference TRBV11-2 and TRBJ2-2 gives the whole variable domain EAGVAQSPRYKIIEKRQSVAFWCNPISGHATLYWYQQILGQGPKLLIQFQNNGVVDDSQLPKDRFSAERLKGVDSTLKIQPAKLEDSAVYLCASSRPGQGAGTGELFFGEGSRLTVL.

A single count supports this clone. The genes are TRBV4-1 and TRBJ1-1; no firm D call. This CDR3 spans 15 amino acids. The V gene lost 1 base and the J gene lost 0 bases, with 9 bases spanning the gap. Germline values: CDR1 MGHRA, CDR2 YSYEKL. DNA for the CDR3: TGCGCCAGCAGCCAAGTTGGGATCATGAACACTGAAGCTTTCTTT. It encodes CASSQVGIMNTEAFF.

This chain connects TRBV27 to TRBJ1-1; 9 nucleotides agree with TRBD1. Germline V gene data show CDR1 as MNHEY and CDR2 as SMNVEV (reference sequence). Trimming cost V 6 bases and J 0 bases; bases outside gene matches: 8. The CDR3 extends over 16 amino acids. The chain's CDR3 is CASRQGASLMNTEAFF. The DNA of the CDR3 is TGTGCCAGCAGACAGGGGGCATCTTTGATGAACACTGAAGCTTTCTTT.

The chain carries TRBV4-1 and TRBJ2-7; 7 nucleotides agree with TRBD1. This CDR3 spans 15 amino acids. In germline, CDR1 is MGHRA, CDR2 YSYEKL. V lost 5 bases, J lost 3 bases, and 10 bases stayed unmatched. The CDR3 protein is CASSKGPGQNYEQYF. Here the CDR3 DNA reads TGCGCCAGCAGCAAAGGGCCGGGACAGAACTACGAGCAGTACTTC.

The J gene is TRBJ1-1, the V gene TRBV6-1; D remains ambiguous. This CDR3 has 13 residues. The germline V gene has CDR1 MNHNS and CDR2 SASEGT. Trimming left V 5 bases short and J 1 base short, with 8 bases between. For the CDR3, the DNA is TGTGCCAGCAGTCCCCCAGGGAACACTGAAGCTTTCTTT. It translates to CASSPPGNTEAFF.

The chain links TRBV27 to TRBJ2-4, with a weak D call TRBD1 (5 bases). The CDR3 contains 15 residues. Deletions cut 6 bases from V and 6 bases from J, with 18 bases between. Germline V gene lookup returns CDR1 MNHEY and CDR2 SMNVEV (reference sequence). The CDR3 here is CASSLLVGRANIQYF. CDR3 DNA: TGTGCCAGCAGCCTCCTCGTGGGGCGTGCAAACATTCAGTACTTC.

The chain couples TRBV28 to TRBJ2-5, with TRBD2 as a possible D gene (7 bases). Germline CDR1 is MDHEN and CDR2 is SYDVKM. The length of the CDR3 is 15 residues. The V and J ends lost 4 bases and 7 bases respectively, with 19 bases between them. The CDR3 DNA is TGTGCCAGCAGTTCCCCGGGCCTGAGGGGGGGGACCCAGTACTTC. Amino acid sequence: CASSSPGLRGGTQYF.

This clone was found once. The chain is built from TRBV21-1 and TRBJ2-2. TRBV21-1 is marked as a pseudogene. The CDR3 covers 16 residues. CDR3 DNA: TGTGCCAGCAGCCCGGCGGAGGGGGCGAACACCGGGGAGCTGTTTTTT. Translated, it gives CASSPAEGANTGELFF.

The genes are TRBV6-5 and TRBJ1-6; 7 nucleotides match TRBD1. This CDR3 region has 15 residues. Germline V gene sequence: CDR1 MNHEY, CDR2 SVGAGI. With 6 bases clipped from V and 10 bases from J, the junction kept 12 bases outside the gene matches. Here the CDR3 reads CASSSDNRGGSPLHF. The CDR3 DNA follows: TGTGCCAGCAGCAGCGACAACAGGGGAGGATCACCCCTCCACTTT.

In its sample, this clone was seen once. The chain employs TRBV28 and TRBJ1-2; TRBD1 might be the D (5 bases). The CDR3 is made up of 14 amino acids. Germline lookup yields CDR1 MDHEN and CDR2 SYDVKM. V lost 7 bases and J 6 bases, leaving 18 bases between the germline ends. CDR3 DNA: TGTGCCAGCAATACTTTTTTGGGGGGGGATGGCTACACCTTC. This sequence encodes CASNTFLGGDGYTF.

The chain employs TRBV5-5 and TRBJ1-2; TRBD1 aligns across 7 bases. V lost 4 bases and J lost 8; bases outside the gene matches: 14. The CDR3 length is 15 residues. The germline gives CDR1 SGHKS, CDR2 YYEKEE (reference sequence). The CDR3, as DNA: TGTGCCAGCAGCCCCCCCGGGGGGACAGCTATAGGCTACACCTTC. It translates to CASSPPGGTAIGYTF.

This clone was seen more than once but under ten times. V and J are TRBV7-2 and TRBJ1-2, with TRBD1 matching 9 bases. CDR1 is SGHTA and CDR2 is FQGNSA in the germline V gene. There are 15 residues in the CDR3. Trimming at V came to 3 bases and at J to 2 bases, leaving 4 bases not matched to a gene. The CDR3 nucleotides are TGTGCCAGCAGCTTCCGACAGGGGGAGAACTATGGCTACACCTTC. Protein: CASSFRQGENYGYTF.

The rearrangement links TRBV2 to TRBJ1-2; perhaps TRBD1 as D (6 bases). V lost 6 bases and J lost 3, with 14 bases in between. This CDR3 comprises 14 residues. Germline V gene sequence: CDR1 SNHLY, CDR2 FYNNEI. In DNA form, the CDR3 reads TGTGCCAGCAGCGCAAGGGGGGGGGACTATGGCTACACCTTC. The encoded protein is CASSARGGDYGYTF.

The V gene is TRBV2, the J gene TRBJ1-5; D gene ambiguous. The CDR3 is 15 amino acids. The germline V gene has CDR1 SNHLY and CDR2 FYNNEI. V lost 2 bases and J lost 2, with 10 bases in between. CDR3 coding DNA: TGTGCCAGCAGTGAATCTAGGGTTGGCAATCAGCCCCAGCATTTT. This sequence encodes CASSESRVGNQPQHF. The full variable domain, completed using reference TRBV2 and TRBJ1-5, is EPEVTQTPSHQVTQMGQEVILRCVPISNHLYFYWYRQILGQKVEFLVSFYNNEISEKSEIFDDQFSVERPDGSNFTLKIRSTKLEDSAMYFCASSESRVGNQPQHFGDGTRLSIL.

The chain employs TRBV28 and TRBJ2-7; D may correspond to TRBD1 or TRBD2 (8 bases each). From germline, CDR1 is MDHEN and CDR2 SYDVKM. The CDR3 loop spans 21 amino acids. The ends were cut back, 2 bases at V and 3 bases at J, with 32 bases in the middle. This CDR3 reads CASSLGGAGGMISGTYYEQYF. CDR3 sequence (DNA): TGTGCCAGCAGTTTAGGCGGGGCAGGGGGCATGATTAGCGGGACTTACTACGAGCAGTACTTC.

This clone appeared once. The genes are TRBV11-1 and TRBJ2-6, with unresolved D. Germline CDR1 reads SGHAT; CDR2 reads FQDESV (reference sequence). Trimming took off 4 bases at V and 7 bases at J, with 17 bases between the two ends. This CDR3 has 16 residues. In DNA, the CDR3 is TGTGCCAGCAGCTCCCTAGAGGCTCAAGGAGCCAACGTCCTGACTTTC. This encodes CASSSLEAQGANVLTF.

This chain joins TRBV5-4 and TRBJ1-3; no clear D. V dropped 0 bases and J dropped 0 bases, with 10 bases sitting between them. The CDR3 has 16 amino acids. CDR1 and CDR2 from the germline V gene are SGHNT and YYREEE (reference sequence). The CDR3 nucleotides read TGTGCCAGCAGCTTGGGAGGCAGCAACTCTGGAAACACCATATATTTT. Amino acid sequence: CASSLGGSNSGNTIYF.

The chain has TRBV11-2 and TRBJ2-7; D remains unclear. Germline CDR1 and CDR2: SGHAT and FQNNGV. This CDR3 region has 14 residues. The V end lost 5 bases, the J end lost 3 bases, and 14 bases lay between the germline ends. The chain's CDR3 is CASSPGVTRYEQYF. The CDR3 bases are TGTGCCAGCAGCCCCGGAGTAACACGCTACGAGCAGTACTTC.

This chain joins TRBV2 and TRBJ1-2; the match to TRBD1 covers 8 bases. The CDR3 runs 17 residues. The V gene end was trimmed by 2 bases and the J gene end by 2 bases; junction bases not matched to a gene: 10. The germline V gene encodes CDR1 SNHLY and CDR2 FYNNEI. CDR3 amino acids: CASSETTGALVNYGYTF. CDR3 coding DNA: TGTGCCAGCAGTGAAACGACAGGGGCACTAGTAAACTATGGCTACACCTTC.

This clone has a single count. The V and J genes are TRBV18 and TRBJ2-1, with 7 bases lining up with TRBD2. V was pared by 4 bases and J by 7 bases, with 4 bases of the junction left unmatched. Germline CDR1 reads KGHSH; CDR2 reads LQKENI. CDR3 size: 13 residues. The CDR3 protein is CASSQGLPNEQFF. The CDR3 region has the DNA TGTGCCAGCTCACAGGGACTACCTAATGAGCAGTTCTTC.

V usage is TRBV5-1 and J usage is TRBJ1-2; TRBD1 agrees at 7 bases. With V trimmed by 0 bases and J by 3 bases, 5 bases remained unmatched. This CDR3 has 15 amino acids. The germline V gene encodes CDR1 SGHRS and CDR2 YFSETQ. CDR3 residues: CASSLGQGVDYGYTF. The CDR3 coding sequence is TGCGCCAGCAGCTTGGGCCAGGGGGTTGACTATGGCTACACCTTC.

The gene calls are TRBV27 and TRBJ1-2, with TRBD1 identical over 9 bases. V lost 6 bases, J lost 7 bases, and 12 bases stayed unmatched. Germline V gene sequence: CDR1 MNHEY, CDR2 SMNVEV (reference sequence). The CDR3 has 15 amino acids. The CDR3 spells CASRDRGFSTGGYTF. The CDR3 DNA reads as TGTGCCAGCAGAGACAGGGGGTTCAGTACTGGTGGCTACACCTTC.

This clone was observed a single time. The V call is TRBV19, the J call TRBJ2-5, with D possibly called TRBD1 or TRBD2 (7 bases each). CDR1 is LNHDA, CDR2 SQIVND, per germline (reference sequence). This CDR3 comprises 14 residues. V lost 6 bases and J 2 bases, leaving 13 bases between the germline ends. The CDR3: CASRTRGGQETQYF. The CDR3, as DNA: TGTGCCAGTAGGACCAGGGGGGGACAAGAGACCCAGTACTTC.

In its sample, this clone was seen a few times. V is TRBV5-6 and J is TRBJ1-2; no firm D call. CDR1 is SGHDT, CDR2 YYEEEE, per germline. The CDR3 is made up of 12 amino acids. Trimming cost V 4 bases and J 3 bases, with 7 bases left between them. The CDR3 nucleotides are TGTGCCAGCAGCCCGGCAGACTATGGCTACACCTTC. This sequence encodes CASSPADYGYTF.

The rearrangement joins TRBV7-9 to TRBJ2-3, with TRBD1 matching over 12 bases. The junction had 7 bases not matched to a gene; V was cut back by 0 bases and J by 3 bases. CDR3 size: 18 residues. Germline-derived CDR1 and CDR2 are SEHNR and FQNEAQ (reference sequence). The CDR3 DNA reads TGTGCCAGCAGCTTAGCCGGGACAGGGGGCTCCGCGACAGATACGCAGTATTTT. It encodes CASSLAGTGGSATDTQYF.